Below, 30 T cell receptor beta chains from the same sample are listed, as sequenced in a study of T cells in Graves' hyperthyroidism and ophthalmopathy. The source material, RNA transcripts, was used to amplify TCR beta CDR3 regions. RT-PCR in the first round (using the HTBI primer set) targeted the TCR CDR3. In TCRdb, the multiplex PCR reads were re-called with MiXCR into one record per CDR3 protein. The sample holds 300,000 to 450,000 distinct CDR3 sequences, 18% seen once. Sequencing used blood. The source is a woman between 40 and 55 years old with Graves' ophthalmopathy.

The rearrangement links TRBV15 to TRBJ1-5; no clear D gene. CDR3 length: 16 amino acids. CDR1 and CDR2 from the germline V gene are LNHNV and YYDKDF (reference sequence). Trimming took 0 bases from V and 7 from J, leaving 16 bases between them. In DNA form, the CDR3 reads TGTGCCACCAGCAGAGATGGTGGGTCCTCAGGCCAGCCCCAGCATTTT. Protein sequence: CATSRDGGSSGQPQHF.

This clonotype appeared many times. The CDR3 region has the DNA TGTGCCAGCAGTGCCATCCGGGGGCGCCAAGAGACCCAGTACTTC. This sequence encodes CASSAIRGRQETQYF. The gene calls are TRBV2 and TRBJ2-5, with D possibly called TRBD1 or TRBD2 (6 bases each). Germline assignment: CDR1 SNHLY and CDR2 FYNNEI. Deletions cut 4 bases from V and 1 base from J, with 13 bases between. The CDR3 totals 15 residues. The variable domain in full, with the rest retrieved from reference TRBV2 and TRBJ2-5, is EPEVTQTPSHQVTQMGQEVILRCVPISNHLYFYWYRQILGQKVEFLVSFYNNEISEKSEIFDDQFSVERPDGSNFTLKIRSTKLEDSAMYFCASSAIRGRQETQYFGPGTRLLVL.

Concerning this clonotype: With a much larger clone just one base away, this may be a read error. The rearrangement links TRBV6-2 or TRBV6-3 to TRBJ1-5, with no clear D. The CDR3 is made up of 15 amino acids. Per the germline V gene, CDR1 is MNHEY and CDR2 is SVGEGT. Trimming pared 2 bases from V and 3 bases from J, leaving 11 bases between. The CDR3 loop reads CASSYENSVNQPQHF. The CDR3, as DNA: TGTGCCAGCAGTTACGAAAATAGTGTCAATCAGCCCCAGCATTTT.

This clonotype appeared once. J is TRBJ1-5 and V is TRBV6-1, with D maybe TRBD1 (5 bases). The germline V gene has CDR1 MNHNS and CDR2 SASEGT. Trimming stripped 2 bases from V and 2 bases from J, with 16 bases between. The CDR3 spans 17 residues. The CDR3 nucleotides are TGTGCCAGCAGTGAAAAGTTCGGAGGGGCGGGCAATCAGCCCCAGCATTTT. Its translation is CASSEKFGGAGNQPQHF.

This clonotype was counted ten times or more. The V call is TRBV19, the J call TRBJ1-2, with TRBD1 identical over 7 bases. The CDR3 totals 14 residues. V was clipped by 5 bases and J by 6 bases; unmatched bases: 9. Germline V CDR1 and CDR2: LNHDA, SQIVND (reference sequence). In DNA form, the CDR3 reads TGTGCCAGTAGTGCCTCATACAGGGGTAATGGCTACACCTTC. It translates to CASSASYRGNGYTF. The complete variable domain, with remaining parts taken from reference TRBV19 and TRBJ1-2, reads DGGITQSPKYLFRKEGQNVTLSCEQNLNHDAMYWYRQDPGQGLRLIYYSQIVNDFQKGDIAEGYSVSREKKESFPLTVTSAQKNPTAFYLCASSASYRGNGYTFGSGTRLTVV.

This clonotype came up many times. This rearrangement joins TRBV7-2 to TRBJ2-7; D is uncertain. This CDR3 comprises 12 residues. In germline, CDR1 is SGHTA, CDR2 FQGNSA. V gave up 4 bases and J gave up 7 bases, with 11 bases separating them. CDR3 sequence: CASSYLLGEQYF. The CDR3 bases are TGTGCCAGCAGCTACCTACTTGGGGAGCAGTACTTC.

This clonotype was recorded at least ten times. V usage is TRBV12-3 or TRBV12-4 and J usage is TRBJ2-7; D may match TRBD1 or TRBD2 (5 bases each). V lost 1 base and J lost 7, with 14 bases in between. The CDR3 contains 14 residues. The CDR3 reads CASSLGGTAPEQYF. DNA of the CDR3: TGTGCCAGCAGTTTAGGGGGGACGGCCCCGGAGCAGTACTTC.

In its sample, this clonotype was seen many times. The gene calls are TRBV28 and TRBJ2-7; TRBD1 matches 7 bases. Germline V gene sequence: CDR1 MDHEN, CDR2 SYDVKM. V dropped 3 bases and J dropped 2; count of bases not matched to a gene: 7. CDR3 length equals 15 residues. The CDR3 sequence: CASSFTGDATYEQYF. Here the CDR3 DNA reads TGTGCCAGCAGTTTCACAGGGGACGCCACCTACGAGCAGTACTTC.

About this clonotype: A much larger clone lies one base from this, so it may be a read error. The V and J genes are TRBV30 and TRBJ1-2, with 10 bases that match TRBD1. The CDR3 runs to 17 residues. From germline, CDR1 is GTSNPN and CDR2 SVGIG (reference sequence). Trimming removed 2 bases from V and 4 bases from J; junction bases left unmatched: 13. CDR3 region: CAWSTLIDRGLGYGYTF. CDR3 bases: TGTGCCTGGAGTACATTAATCGACAGGGGGCTCGGCTATGGCTACACCTTC.

This clonotype was picked up many times. The chain joins TRBV4-3 to TRBJ2-2; the D gene is possibly TRBD2 (6 bases). V lost 3 bases to trimming and J lost 5 bases, with 16 bases between them. CDR3 length: 16 residues. Looked up from germline, CDR1 is LGHNA and CDR2 is YSLEER. Here the CDR3 reads CASSQGRRAGTGELFF. Here the CDR3 DNA reads TGCGCCAGCAGCCAGGGACGGAGGGCAGGGACCGGGGAGCTGTTTTTT.

This clonotype has at least ten counts. The gene calls are TRBV6-1 and TRBJ2-7; D remains ambiguous. Trimming took 6 bases from V and 0 from J, leaving 9 bases between them. The CDR3 is 13 amino acids. The germline CDR1 and CDR2 sequences are MNHNS and SASEGT. For the CDR3, the DNA is TGTGCCAGCAGCGACGGAAGCTCCTACGAGCAGTACTTC. Translation: CASSDGSSYEQYF.

The chain combines TRBV27 with TRBJ2-7; 9 bases line up with TRBD1. The ends lost 5 bases at V and 3 bases at J; junction bases unmatched: 8. CDR1 is MNHEY, CDR2 SMNVEV, per germline (reference sequence). The CDR3 length is 15 residues. Here the CDR3 reads CASSVAGTGLYEQYF. The CDR3 bases are TGTGCCAGCAGTGTAGCCGGGACAGGGCTCTACGAGCAGTACTTC.

This clonotype was observed many times. DNA for the CDR3: TGTGCCAGCAGAGGGCTAGCGGGTTTTGAGACCCAGTACTTC. This codes for CASRGLAGFETQYF. The V call is TRBV6-5, the J call TRBJ2-5; TRBD2 matches 8 bases. The germline V gene encodes CDR1 MNHEY and CDR2 SVGAGI. The CDR3 consists of 14 residues. V lost 6 bases to trimming and J lost 5 bases; unmatched junction nucleotides: 8.

In this sample, this clonotype turned up many times. The chain is built from TRBV6-4 and TRBJ1-2; D is unresolved. The CDR3 is 18 residues long. CDR1 is MRHNA and CDR2 is SNTAGT in the germline V gene. Trimming pared 5 bases from V and 1 base from J, leaving 23 bases between. The CDR3 DNA reads as TGTGCCAGCAGTCCTTGGGCTGACACCGAGAGGATTAACTATGGCTACACCTTC. Its protein product is CASSPWADTERINYGYTF.

The chain is built from TRBV6-2 or TRBV6-3 and TRBJ2-7; TRBD2 matches at 7 bases. The CDR3 consists of 15 residues. Germline V gives CDR1 MNHEY, CDR2 SVGEGT. V lost 10 bases and J lost 0; bases outside the gene matches: 12. The CDR3 is CATGPGGWGSYEQYF. CDR3 DNA sequence: TGTGCCACAGGCCCGGGAGGTTGGGGCTCCTACGAGCAGTACTTC.

The V and J genes are TRBV29-1 and TRBJ1-1; D gene uncertain. Germline CDR1 is SQVTM and CDR2 is ANQGSEA. The V end lost 1 base, the J end lost 1 base, and 10 bases lay between the germline ends. The CDR3 loop spans 14 amino acids. The CDR3 region is CSVEGSQRNTEAFF. CDR3 nucleotide sequence: TGCAGCGTTGAAGGCAGTCAGAGGAACACTGAAGCTTTCTTT.

The gene calls are TRBV20-1 and TRBJ2-7, with TRBD2 matching over 10 bases. The CDR3 extends over 14 amino acids. J was trimmed by 4 bases and V by 6 bases; bases with no gene match: 9. Per germline, CDR1 DFQATT and CDR2 SNEGSKA (reference sequence). CDR3 bases: TGCAGTGCCACCCGGGGGACTAGCGTATACGAGCAGTACTTC. This encodes CSATRGTSVYEQYF.

This clonotype has only a few counts. The chain employs TRBV6-5 and TRBJ1-2; D perhaps matches TRBD1 (6 bases). In germline, CDR1 is MNHEY, CDR2 SVGAGI. V gave up 4 bases and J gave up 8 bases, with 14 bases separating them. This CDR3 contains 13 residues. CDR3 bases: TGTGCCAGCAGTTCATCACAGGGTTGGGGCTACACCTTC. It is translated as CASSSSQGWGYTF.

This clonotype was observed at least ten times. V gene TRBV20-1 combines with J gene TRBJ1-2; weak D call: TRBD1 (6 bases). The CDR3 is made up of 14 amino acids. Per the germline V gene, CDR1 is DFQATT and CDR2 is SNEGSKA (reference sequence). Trimming left V 8 bases short and J 3 bases short, with 19 bases between. CDR3 in DNA: TGCAGTTCAGAAACTGGTGGACAGTACTATGGCTACACCTTC. This codes for CSSETGGQYYGYTF.

This clonotype was observed many times. The CDR3 spells CASSLREGLGEQYF. CDR3 coding DNA: TGTGCCAGCTCGTTGCGGGAGGGCCTAGGCGAGCAGTACTTC. The J gene is TRBJ2-7, the V gene TRBV27, with TRBD2 matching over 9 bases. Germline CDR1 MNHEY, CDR2 SMNVEV (reference sequence). CDR3 length: 14 residues. V was clipped by 8 bases and J by 6 bases; unmatched bases: 11.

At least ten counts were recorded for this clonotype. Written as DNA, the CDR3 is TGTGCCAGCAGTGAACTAGCGGGAGTAGGAAACGAGCAGTACTTC. Translated: CASSELAGVGNEQYF. The genes are TRBV2 and TRBJ2-7, with 10 bases lining up with TRBD2. The CDR3 length is 15 residues. Germline CDR1 SNHLY, CDR2 FYNNEI. Trimming cost V 2 bases and J 5 bases; bases outside gene matches: 6.

On this clonotype itself: No conserved phenylalanine or tryptophan ends this CDR3, so it is likely a read error. The chain couples TRBV28 to TRBJ2-2; 7 bases align to TRBD2. This CDR3 is 19 amino acids long. From germline, CDR1 is MDHEN and CDR2 SYDVKM. The V gene end was trimmed by 5 bases and the J gene end by 2 bases; junction bases not matched to a gene: 17. The CDR3 protein is CASSPGLKAGTKNTGELFI. The CDR3 bases are TGTGCCAGCAGTCCAGGACTCAAGGCCGGGACTAAAAACACCGGGGAGCTGTTTATT.

This clonotype was counted many times. The chain couples TRBV27 to TRBJ1-2; TRBD1 matches at 8 bases. This CDR3 contains 14 residues. CDR1 MNHEY and CDR2 SMNVEV come from the germline V gene (reference sequence). Germline trimming cut 6 bases from V and 5 bases from J; bases unmatched to any gene: 8. This CDR3 reads CASSPRQGWYGYTF. For the CDR3, the DNA is TGTGCCAGCAGCCCGAGACAGGGGTGGTATGGCTACACCTTC.

The rearrangement uses TRBV4-3 and TRBJ2-7; 7 positions match TRBD2. The CDR3 is 15 residues long. V was clipped by 0 bases and J by 6 bases; unmatched bases: 8. Germline V gene lookup returns CDR1 LGHNA and CDR2 YSLEER. In DNA, the CDR3 is TGCGCCAGCAGCCAAGATCCGGGGGGAGCAACCGAGCAGTACTTC. It translates to CASSQDPGGATEQYF.

The V call is TRBV7-2, the J call TRBJ2-7; D is unclear. The germline V gene has CDR1 SGHTA and CDR2 FQGNSA. This CDR3 has 15 amino acids. The V end lost 5 bases, the J end lost 2 bases, and 16 bases lay between the germline ends. Written as DNA, the CDR3 is TGTGCCAGCAGCCCCATATTGGGATACACCTACGAGCAGTACTTC. It is translated as CASSPILGYTYEQYF.

There are many counts of this clonotype. The gene calls are TRBV20-1 and TRBJ1-5, with TRBD1 identical over 8 bases. The CDR3 is 15 amino acids. Germline lookup yields CDR1 DFQATT and CDR2 SNEGSKA (reference sequence). Unmatched junction bases numbered 11, after V lost 2 bases and J lost 8 bases. CDR3 in amino acids: CSARQGAPGGEPQHF. The CDR3 nucleotides are TGCAGTGCTAGACAGGGGGCGCCTGGAGGGGAGCCCCAGCATTTT.

CDR3 nucleotides: TGTGCCAGCAGCCAAGGGGGGGACGCGGCCAAAAACATTCAGTACTTC. Encoded protein: CASSQGGDAAKNIQYF. The chain carries TRBV3-1 and TRBJ2-4; tentatively, D is TRBD2 (6 bases). The CDR3 spans 16 residues. Deletions cut 1 base from V and 1 base from J, with 11 bases between. Germline V gives CDR1 LGHDT, CDR2 YNNKEL (reference sequence).

This clonotype was observed a few times. CDR3 nucleotide sequence: TGCAGTGCTAGTCCAGTTTCTGGGAGCAATCAGCCCCAGCATTTT. Amino acid sequence: CSASPVSGSNQPQHF. The chain is built from TRBV20-1 and TRBJ1-5; unclear D gene. Germline loops: CDR1 DFQATT, CDR2 SNEGSKA (reference sequence). The CDR3 is 15 residues long. V lost 3 bases and J lost 1, with 13 bases in between.

This clonotype was counted at least ten times. The chain carries TRBV28 and TRBJ2-2; weak D call: TRBD2 (5 bases). Looked up from germline, CDR1 is MDHEN and CDR2 is SYDVKM. The CDR3 contains 15 residues. The V and J ends lost 3 bases and 7 bases respectively, with 15 bases between them. As DNA, the CDR3 is TGTGCCAGCAGTTTCCTCCGCCCCGGGGACGGGGAGCTGTTTTTT. This sequence encodes CASSFLRPGDGELFF.

This clonotype was counted many times. A much more abundant neighbour one base away suggests this may be a read error. The chain combines TRBV7-2 with TRBJ1-1; D is uncertain. CDR3 length: 13 residues. Germline V gives CDR1 SGHTA, CDR2 FQGNSA. The ends were cut back, 2 bases at V and 1 base at J, with 5 bases in the middle. The CDR3 coding sequence is TGTGCCAGCAGCTTATATGAGAACACTGAAGCTTTCTTT. Translated: CASSLYENTEAFF.